This is a list of T cell receptor beta chains from one sample in a study of technical replicates of blood from a few donors. The table came from immunoSEQ multiplex PCR; TCRdb's copy has only in-frame clones and leaves some out. This table has roughly 56,000 clones, 87% appearing once. The sample comprised PBMCs. Source of these receptors: a human donor in good health. Some clones in this sample may be carry-over from other donors' samples. The CDR3 runs from the conserved cysteine through the conserved F or W. D genes are given only for firm matches. Only some rows state a clone size, as once, few, many or a class for expanded clones.

cdr3_length,v_call,clone_size,d_call,j_call,cdr3_aa,cdr3_nt
13,TRBV15,-,-,TRBJ1-1,CATSIDLNTEAFF,TGTGCCACCAGCATAGATCTTAACACTGAAGCTTTCTTT
14,TRBV6-6,-,TRBD2,TRBJ2-4,CASSLAGEVSIQYF,TGTGCCAGCAGTTTAGCGGGAGAGGTGAGCATTCAGTACTTC
15,TRBV6-5,-,-,TRBJ2-1,CASTLDRSSYNEQFF,TGTGCCAGCACCCTAGACAGGAGCTCCTACAATGAGCAGTTCTTC
13,TRBV5-1,-,-,TRBJ2-2,CASSIQGSGELFF,TGCGCCAGCAGCATACAGGGTTCCGGGGAGCTGTTTTTT
14,TRBV5-1,-,TRBD2,TRBJ2-3,CASRASGGTDTQYF,TGCGCCAGCCGGGCTAGCGGGGGCACAGATACGCAGTATTTT
14,TRBV4-2,-,-,TRBJ2-1,CASSQVRGYNEQFF,TGTGCCAGCAGCCAAGTCCGAGGCTACAATGAGCAGTTCTTC
16,TRBV4-1,-,-,TRBJ2-2,CASSQDGGSNTGELFF,TGCGCCAGCAGCCAAGACGGAGGGAGTAACACCGGGGAGCTGTTTTTT
14,TRBV2,-,TRBD1,TRBJ2-2,CASAYRGSTGELFF,TGTGCCAGCGCCTACAGGGGGAGCACCGGGGAGCTGTTTTTT
13,TRBV19,-,-,TRBJ1-5,CASSGRGNQPQHF,TGTGCCAGTAGTGGCAGGGGCAATCAGCCCCAGCATTTT
14,TRBV14,-,-,TRBJ2-5,CASSQLLFQETQYF,TGTGCCAGCAGCCAACTTCTCTTCCAAGAGACCCAGTACTTC
14,TRBV12-5,-,TRBD1,TRBJ2-5,CASGTGTAQETQYF,TGTGCTAGTGGTACCGGGACAGCACAAGAGACCCAGTACTTC
13,TRBV14,-,-,TRBJ2-7,CASSRTRTYEQYF,TGTGCCAGCAGCCGGACAAGAACCTACGAGCAGTACTTC
17,TRBV11-2,-,TRBD2,TRBJ2-5,CASSLGLAGIHQETQYF,TGTGCCAGCAGCTTAGGACTAGCGGGGATCCACCAAGAGACCCAGTACTTC
16,TRBV6-5,-,-,TRBJ2-1,CASSYGWGRPPGGQFF,TGTGCCAGCAGTTACGGTTGGGGACGCCCCCCCGGGGGGCAGTTCTTC
13,TRBV7-2,-,-,TRBJ2-5,CASSPGLGETQYF,TGTGCCAGCAGTCCGGGATTGGGGGAGACCCAGTACTTC
18,TRBV2,once,TRBD2,TRBJ2-3,CASSDPLAGGPSTDTQYF,TGTGCCAGCAGTGACCCGCTAGCGGGAGGCCCTAGCACAGATACGCAGTATTTT
16,TRBV5-4,-,TRBD2,TRBJ2-7,CASSLGLAGDFYEQYF,TGTGCCAGCAGCCTGGGACTAGCGGGGGATTTCTACGAGCAGTACTTC
18,TRBV6-1,-,TRBD1,TRBJ1-1,CASSEFLTGQADRAEAFF,TGTGCCAGCAGTGAATTCCTTACGGGACAGGCCGATAGGGCTGAAGCTTTCTTT
13,TRBV11-2,-,-,TRBJ2-3,CASSFHFTDTQYF,TGTGCCAGCAGCTTTCACTTTACAGATACGCAGTATTTT
13,TRBV5-8,-,TRBD1,TRBJ1-1,CASSETGFPEAFF,TGTGCCAGCAGCGAGACAGGGTTTCCTGAAGCTTTCTTT
15,TRBV7-2,-,TRBD1,TRBJ1-4,CASSLAKGAGEKLFF,TGTGCCAGCAGCTTAGCAAAGGGGGCTGGTGAAAAACTGTTTTTT
16,TRBV5-4,once,TRBD1,TRBJ1-6,CASSPTPGGFNSPLHF,TGTGCCAGCAGCCCGACACCAGGGGGGTTTAATTCACCCCTCCACTTT
12,TRBV5-1,-,-,TRBJ2-7,CASSHGAYEQYF,TGCGCCAGCAGCCACGGAGCCTACGAGCAGTACTTC
13,TRBV30,-,-,TRBJ2-2,CAWSARADGELFF,TGTGCCTGGAGTGCGCGGGCGGACGGGGAGCTGTTTTTT